The 29 T cell receptor beta chains presented below share a single source sample, sequenced in a study of cytomegalovirus exposure and HLA in healthy donors. 60 Vbeta and 13 Jbeta primers were used in PCR. Only in-frame clones appear in the TCRdb table, and some are missing; sequencing was by immunoSEQ multiplex PCR. Here the sample spans some 150,000 clones, approximately 79% being singletons. The specimen sequenced was PBMCs. These receptors were collected from a middle-aged woman in good health and CMV-seropositive.

This sequence joins TRBV30 and TRBJ2-7; tentatively, D is TRBD1 (5 bases). The germline gives CDR1 GTSNPN, CDR2 SVGIG (reference sequence). The ends were cut back, 1 base at V and 2 bases at J, with 21 bases in the middle. The CDR3 is 17 residues long. The DNA of the CDR3 is TGTGCCTGGAGTGGGAAATCAGGGCAGGGTCGTCCCTACGAGCAGTACTTC. Residues: CAWSGKSGQGRPYEQYF.

The chain carries TRBV28 and TRBJ2-1, with 10 bases fitting TRBD2. After removal of 4 bases from V and 0 bases from J, the junction contained 18 bases not matched to a gene. This CDR3 has 21 residues. Germline lookup yields CDR1 MDHEN and CDR2 SYDVKM. CDR3 region: CASSSYTGFTSGESSYNEQFF. For the CDR3, the DNA is TGTGCCAGCAGTTCTTACACAGGTTTTACTAGCGGGGAAAGCTCCTACAATGAGCAGTTCTTC.

The chain has TRBV9 and TRBJ1-1; D might be TRBD1 (6 bases). V dropped 0 bases and J dropped 1 base, with 13 bases sitting between them. Germline values: CDR1 SGDLS, CDR2 YYNGEE. The CDR3 covers 16 residues. CDR3 bases: TGTGCCAGCAGCGTAGGCGGGGGCGCGGGGAACACTGAAGCTTTCTTT. This codes for CASSVGGGAGNTEAFF.

This chain connects TRBV6-1 to TRBJ1-5; D unclear. Germline values: CDR1 MNHNS, CDR2 SASEGT. V lost 2 bases, J lost 7 bases, and 9 bases lay in between. The CDR3 is 13 amino acids. CDR3 region: CASSEREFQPQHF. Written as DNA, the CDR3 is TGTGCCAGCAGTGAAAGGGAGTTCCAGCCCCAGCATTTT.

The chain combines TRBV7-3 with TRBJ1-2, with 7 bases matching TRBD1. Germline V lookup: CDR1 SGHTA, CDR2 FQGTGA. There are 17 residues in the CDR3. The junction had 13 bases not matched to a gene; V was cut back by 5 bases and J by 1 base. CDR3 nucleotide sequence: TGTGCCAGCAGCCCCGGGGACAGTGATACCCTTAACTATGGCTACACCTTC. It is translated as CASSPGDSDTLNYGYTF.

This clone was found once. The V call is TRBV6-1, the J call TRBJ2-5, with 9 positions matching TRBD1. V was pared by 6 bases and J by 7 bases, with 9 bases of the junction left unmatched. In germline, CDR1 is MNHNS, CDR2 SASEGT. The CDR3 consists of 14 residues. The CDR3 loop reads CASSPGQGVWTQYF. The CDR3 nucleotides read TGTGCCAGCAGCCCGGGACAGGGTGTTTGGACCCAGTACTTC.

This clone has just one count. The chain has TRBV7-3 and TRBJ2-3; TRBD2 matches at 11 bases. Germline CDR1 reads SGHTA; CDR2 reads FQGTGA. The CDR3 sequence is 18 residues long. V lost 1 base to trimming and J lost 3 bases; unmatched junction nucleotides: 9. The CDR3 loop is CASSLSSGGADRTDTQYF. DNA of the CDR3: TGTGCCAGCAGCTTAAGTAGCGGGGGGGCCGATCGAACAGATACGCAGTATTTT.

This clone was seen more than once but under ten times. Germline is not matched at one junction end, which may reflect a read error. The CDR3, as DNA: TGTGCCAGCAGTGGCTCTAGGACTAGCGGGGGGGACTTC. Amino acid sequence: CASSGSRTSGGDF. J is TRBJ2-5 and V is TRBV2; 15 bases match TRBD2. From germline, CDR1 is SNHLY and CDR2 FYNNEI. The CDR3 has 13 residues.

This CDR3 is CATSSGQMNTGELFF. Here the CDR3 DNA reads TGTGCCACCAGCAGTGGACAAATGAACACCGGGGAGCTGTTTTTT. The rearrangement links TRBV15 to TRBJ2-2, with a tentative D call TRBD1 (5 bases). CDR1 and CDR2 from the germline V gene are LNHNV and YYDKDF (reference sequence). The V and J ends lost 3 bases and 1 base respectively, with 9 bases between them. The CDR3 loop spans 15 amino acids.

The table lists this clone with a few counts. This chain uses TRBV19 with TRBJ2-2; perhaps TRBD2 as D (6 bases). Trimming removed 1 base at V and 3 bases at J, with 12 bases between. The length of the CDR3 is 16 residues. The germline gives CDR1 LNHDA, CDR2 SQIVND (reference sequence). CDR3 nucleotide sequence: TGTGCCAGTAGTATAGGGCGAGGGACTTACACCGGGGAGCTGTTTTTT. It translates to CASSIGRGTYTGELFF.

The chain links TRBV6-6 to TRBJ1-2, with D possibly being TRBD1 (5 bases). The germline V and J ends were trimmed by 2 bases and 4 bases, with 14 bases remaining between them. Germline V gene lookup returns CDR1 MNHNY and CDR2 SVGAGI (reference sequence). The CDR3 has 15 residues. The CDR3 DNA is TGTGCCAGCAGTTACGAGTTCGGCGGGGGCTATGGCTACACCTTC. This codes for CASSYEFGGGYGYTF.

The chain uses TRBV6-4 and TRBJ1-2, with D tentatively TRBD1 (5 bases). There are 17 residues in the CDR3. In germline, CDR1 is MRHNA, CDR2 SNTAGT. Trimming shortened V by 8 bases and J by 5 bases, and 27 bases separated the two germline ends. CDR3 residues: CASQREGRDWVFYGYTF. CDR3 in DNA: TGTGCCAGCCAAAGGGAAGGCCGGGACTGGGTTTTTTATGGCTACACCTTC.

The gene calls are TRBV29-1 and TRBJ1-1, with a tentative D call TRBD1 (5 bases). CDR1 is SQVTM and CDR2 is ANQGSEA in the germline V gene. Trimming removed 5 bases from V and 4 bases from J, with 17 bases in between. There are 14 residues in the CDR3. CDR3 region: CSVPSMGLGTEAFF. CDR3 bases: TGCAGCGTTCCAAGTATGGGGCTTGGCACTGAAGCTTTCTTT.

The CDR3 sequence is CASSLALAGEQFF. The DNA of the CDR3 is TGTGCCAGCAGCTTGGCACTAGCGGGCGAGCAGTTCTTC. The V and J genes are TRBV5-4 and TRBJ2-1, with 9 bases identical to TRBD2. The CDR3 has 13 amino acids. Germline CDR1 is SGHNT and CDR2 is YYREEE (reference sequence). V lost 0 bases, J lost 10 bases, and 2 bases stayed unmatched.

This chain joins TRBV27 and TRBJ1-5, with D unresolved. V gave up 6 bases and J gave up 2 bases, with 14 bases separating them. The CDR3 length is 15 residues. Germline CDR1 reads MNHEY; CDR2 reads SMNVEV (reference sequence). This chain's CDR3 is CASSPTGAGNQPQHF. The CDR3 region has the DNA TGTGCCAGCAGCCCAACGGGTGCAGGCAATCAGCCCCAGCATTTT.

Only one count was recorded for this clone. The chain is built from TRBV5-1 and TRBJ2-1; 8 bases line up with TRBD1. Germline V CDR1 and CDR2: SGHRS, YFSETQ. J lost 0 bases, V lost 4 bases, and 3 bases had no gene match. The CDR3 length is 15 residues. CDR3 protein: CASSRGQGSYNEQFF. The CDR3 coding sequence is TGCGCCAGCAGCAGAGGACAGGGCTCCTACAATGAGCAGTTCTTC.

With respect to this clone: This likely comes from a read error, as the CDR3 has no conserved phenylalanine or tryptophan at its end. The V and J genes are TRBV10-3 and TRBJ2-7; 10 bases line up with TRBD1. Germline V gene data show CDR1 as ENHRY and CDR2 as SYGVKD. The CDR3 has 14 amino acids. J gave up 4 bases and V 2 bases, and 2 bases lay outside the gene matches. CDR3 DNA: TGTGCCATCAGTGAGGACAGGGGGCCTTACGAGCAGTACCTC. Translating it yields CAISEDRGPYEQYL.

This clone was seen more than once but under ten times. The CDR3 region is CASTTDRGVNTEAFF. DNA for the CDR3: TGCGCCAGCACCACGGACAGGGGCGTGAACACTGAAGCTTTCTTT. The V gene is TRBV4-1, the J gene TRBJ1-1; 9 positions match TRBD1. The germline V gene has CDR1 MGHRA and CDR2 YSYEKL. The CDR3 length is 15 residues. The V and J ends lost 7 bases and 0 bases, in that order; junction bases with no gene match: 6.

The chain joins TRBV4-1 to TRBJ1-2, with 10 bases matching TRBD1. The V gene end was trimmed by 2 bases and the J gene end by 3 bases; junction bases not matched to a gene: 3. There are 15 residues in the CDR3. Germline CDR1 MGHRA, CDR2 YSYEKL. The CDR3 reads CASSQSGQGDYGYTF. The CDR3 DNA is TGCGCCAGCAGCCAATCCGGACAGGGGGACTATGGCTACACCTTC.

V gene TRBV2 combines with J gene TRBJ1-5; 10 bases line up with TRBD1. V was clipped by 5 bases and J by 6 bases; unmatched bases: 7. Looked up from germline, CDR1 is SNHLY and CDR2 is FYNNEI. The CDR3 has 15 residues. DNA for the CDR3: TGTGCCAGCAGTTTTGACAGGGGGCGCGGTCAGCCCCAGCATTTT. Translating it yields CASSFDRGRGQPQHF.

The chain employs TRBV30 and TRBJ1-1; D is perhaps TRBD1 (6 bases). There are 15 residues in the CDR3. Trimming took off 0 bases at V and 0 bases at J, with 11 bases between the two ends. Germline CDR1 is GTSNPN and CDR2 is SVGIG (reference sequence). The CDR3 is CAWSVQGGMNTEAFF. CDR3 in DNA: TGTGCCTGGAGTGTACAGGGCGGTATGAACACTGAAGCTTTCTTT.

The chain couples TRBV6-6 to TRBJ2-1, with 7 bases lining up with TRBD1. Germline V CDR1 and CDR2: MNHNY, SVGAGI (reference sequence). J gave up 5 bases and V 6 bases, and 10 bases lay outside the gene matches. The CDR3 runs to 15 residues. Here the CDR3 reads CASRYDRVTNNEQFF. CDR3 nucleotide sequence: TGTGCCAGCAGATATGACAGGGTAACTAACAATGAGCAGTTCTTC.

This chain joins TRBV9 and TRBJ2-1; TRBD2 is a possible D gene (5 bases). The CDR3 covers 15 residues. Germline CDR1 is SGDLS and CDR2 is YYNGEE. V gave up 0 bases and J gave up 8 bases, with 15 bases separating them. CDR3 residues: CASSVVPGSWDEQFF. The CDR3 DNA sequence: TGTGCCAGCAGCGTAGTTCCGGGGTCCTGGGATGAGCAGTTCTTC.

This clone was observed a few times. The rearrangement uses TRBV9 and TRBJ2-3; 11 bases are shared with TRBD2. V gave up 4 bases and J gave up 4 bases; unmatched junction bases: 5. CDR3 length: 15 amino acids. CDR1 is SGDLS and CDR2 is YYNGEE in the germline V gene. CDR3 sequence reads: CASSYSGGAADTQYF. CDR3 bases: TGTGCCAGCAGCTATAGCGGGGGGGCTGCAGATACGCAGTATTTT.

The V call is TRBV7-2, the J call TRBJ2-1, with D unclear. The V end was cut by 1 base, the J end by 6 bases, with 7 bases between. Germline CDR1 is SGHTA and CDR2 is FQGNSA. The CDR3 consists of 13 residues. The CDR3: CASSLVYGNEQFF. CDR3 DNA sequence: TGTGCCAGCAGCTTAGTTTACGGCAATGAGCAGTTCTTC.

This chain links TRBV6-1 with TRBJ1-1; TRBD1 matches 7 bases. CDR1 MNHNS and CDR2 SASEGT come from the germline V gene. This CDR3 is built from 14 residues. V shed 4 bases, J shed 4 bases, and the junction held 6 bases outside the gene matches. The CDR3 DNA sequence: TGTGCCAGCAGTGTCGACAGGGTTTTCACTGAAGCTTTCTTT. This sequence encodes CASSVDRVFTEAFF.

This rearrangement joins TRBV7-9 to TRBJ2-3, with 8 positions matching TRBD2. J gave up 2 bases and V 3 bases, and 10 bases lay outside the gene matches. CDR1 SEHNR and CDR2 FQNEAQ come from the germline V gene (reference sequence). This CDR3 is built from 17 residues. This chain's CDR3 is CASSFYASGGNTDTQYF. CDR3 DNA: TGTGCCAGCAGCTTTTATGCCAGCGGGGGAAACACAGATACGCAGTATTTT.

The V gene is TRBV2, the J gene TRBJ2-3; D is undetermined. This CDR3 region has 12 residues. Trimming removed 7 bases at V and 5 bases at J, with 10 bases between. CDR1 is SNHLY and CDR2 is FYNNEI in the germline V gene. The CDR3 region has the DNA TGTGCCAGCACCTCGAGGAAAGATACGCAGTATTTT. Translating it yields CASTSRKDTQYF.

This rearrangement joins TRBV25-1 to TRBJ1-4, with D possibly being TRBD1 (6 bases). The ends were cut back, 5 bases at V and 0 bases at J, with 13 bases in the middle. The germline gives CDR1 MGHDK, CDR2 SYGVNS. CDR3 length: 16 residues. CDR3 DNA sequence: TGTGCCAGCAGTAAGACAGGAGCCGCAACTAATGAAAAACTGTTTTTT. Protein product: CASSKTGAATNEKLFF.